The source of this TCR beta chain is a study of blood T cell repertoires in COVID-19. The wider study: COVID-19 samples, acute and convalescent, were from the United States, Italy and Spain. PBMCs, B-cell-depleted T cells, or T cells were the source of the cDNA or gDNA that made up the material.

Study processing details: Estimation of nucleated cell counts was performed using reference gene primer amplification. The repertoire was sequenced with immunoSEQ multiplex PCR; TCRdb's copy has only in-frame clones and lacks some. V and J calls and clone size are those listed in that table; D and trimming were worked out from the DNA. The sample yields fewer than 350,000 clones, 85% to 90% seen once. With 1 base clipped from V and 5 bases from J, the junction kept 2 bases outside the gene matches. The CDR3 covers 13 residues. Germline CDR1 MNHNS, CDR2 SASEGT. The source material was peripheral blood. The chain has TRBV6-1 and TRBJ2-7, with 7 bases fitting TRBD1. The receptor comes from a woman aged 25 to 39 with COVID-19, enrolled during active disease. The CDR3 sequence is CASSEVGTDEQYF. CDR3 bases: TGTGCCAGCAGTGAAGTGGGGACAGACGAGCAGTACTTC.